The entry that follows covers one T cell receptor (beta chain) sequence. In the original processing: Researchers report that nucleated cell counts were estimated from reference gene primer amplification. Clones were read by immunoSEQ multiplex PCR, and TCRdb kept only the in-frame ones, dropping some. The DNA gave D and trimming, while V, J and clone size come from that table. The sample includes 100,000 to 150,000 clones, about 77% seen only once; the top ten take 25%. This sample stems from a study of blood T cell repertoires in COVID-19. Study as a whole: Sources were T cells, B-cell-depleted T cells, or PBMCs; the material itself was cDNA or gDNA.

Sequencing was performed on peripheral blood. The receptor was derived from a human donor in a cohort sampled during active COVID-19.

The CDR3 nucleotides are TGTGCCAGTAGTATTGGCGGGATCCGCACAGATACGCAGTATTTT. Its protein product is CASSIGGIRTDTQYF. This sequence joins TRBV19 and TRBJ2-3; D possibly corresponds to TRBD2 (6 bases). In germline, CDR1 is LNHDA, CDR2 SQIVND (reference sequence). CDR3 length: 15 amino acids. V was cut by 3 bases and J by 1 base, with 11 bases left in between.